This passage covers 8 T cell receptor beta chains from one sample sequenced in a study of human T cells and chemical hapten exposure (dated by TCRdb to the early 2020s). The method was RACE. Sequenced using a NextSeq 500. Using fastp trimming at Q25 and MiXCR clonotype assembly, TCRdb reanalyzed the public sequencing data and kept in-frame beta chains. Merged by CDR3 protein, the rows form single entries marked with the most common genes and DNA. This sample holds about 98,000 distinct CDR3 sequences; less than 14% were observed only once. Approximately 3.4% of the sample is taken by the ten largest. What the time point label conveys for this sample: pre-sensitization, week 0. Read against the paper, the sample's treatment or condition label means: therapeutic diphenylcyclopropenone sensitization with weekly scalp DPC. This specimen was whole blood, taken in connection with sensitization to the hapten diphenylcyclopropenone (DPC). The source of these receptors is a woman aged 55 to 70 with alopecia areata. Some clones in this sample may be carry-over from other donors' samples.

Ten or more counts support this clonotype. This chain uses TRBV18 with TRBJ2-5; no reliable D call. The CDR3 is 12 amino acids. The V end was cut by 0 bases, the J end by 5 bases, with 4 bases between. Germline V gene lookup returns CDR1 KGHSH and CDR2 LQKENI. DNA of the CDR3: TGTGCCAGCTCACCACCTGAGGAGACCCAGTACTTC. Protein: CASSPPEETQYF. The full variable domain, rest sourced from reference TRBV18 and TRBJ2-5, is NAGVMQNPRHLVRRRGQEARLRCSPMKGHSHVYWYRQLPEEGLKFMVYLQKENIIDESGMPKERFSAEFPKEGPSILRIQQVVRGDSAAYFCASSPPEETQYFGPGTRLLVL.

The chain is built from TRBV5-5 and TRBJ2-3; 10 positions agree with TRBD1. Looked up from germline, CDR1 is SGHKS and CDR2 is YYEKEE (reference sequence). This CDR3 is built from 15 residues. The ends lost 3 bases at V and 5 bases at J; junction bases unmatched: 6. The CDR3 bases are TGTGCCAGCAGCTGGACAGGGGGGCATGGAGATACGCAGTATTTT. Protein sequence: CASSWTGGHGDTQYF. The variable domain in full, with the rest retrieved from reference TRBV5-5 and TRBJ2-3, is DAGVTQSPTHLIKTRGQQVTLRCSPISGHKSVSWYQQVLGQGPQFIFQYYEKEERGRGNFPDRFSARQFPNYSSELNVNALLLGDSALYLCASSWTGGHGDTQYFGPGTRLTVL.

As for this clonotype: A single base separates this from a much larger clone, so it may be a read error. The gene calls are TRBV9 and TRBJ1-1; D is undetermined. Germline values: CDR1 SGDLS, CDR2 YYNGEE. This CDR3 comprises 13 residues. Trimming took off 2 bases at V and 7 bases at J, with 12 bases between the two ends. As DNA, the CDR3 is TGTGCCAGCAGCGTCGACATAATCAGTGAAGCTTTCTTT. This codes for CASSVDIISEAFF.

Many counts were recorded for this clonotype. V and J are TRBV11-2 and TRBJ1-6; D unclear. In germline, CDR1 is SGHAT, CDR2 FQNNGV. V lost 5 bases, J lost 7 bases, and 15 bases lay in between. This CDR3 contains 15 residues. CDR3 DNA: TGTGCCAGCAGCAAGACGGGCCAGCTAAATTCACCCCTCCACTTT. It yields the protein CASSKTGQLNSPLHF. Full variable domain (outside the CDR3, taken from reference TRBV11-2 and TRBJ1-6): EAGVAQSPRYKIIEKRQSVAFWCNPISGHATLYWYQQILGQGPKLLIQFQNNGVVDDSQLPKDRFSAERLKGVDSTLKIQPAKLEDSAVYLCASSKTGQLNSPLHFGNGTRLTVT.

This clonotype was recorded many times. V usage is TRBV2 and J usage is TRBJ2-3, with D hard to call. Trimming removed 6 bases from V and 0 bases from J, with 4 bases in between. Germline V gives CDR1 SNHLY, CDR2 FYNNEI. CDR3 size: 12 residues. CDR3 in amino acids: CASSVSTDTQYF. CDR3 nucleotide sequence: TGTGCCAGCAGCGTGAGCACAGATACGCAGTATTTT. The full variable domain, its missing parts supplied by reference TRBV2 and TRBJ2-3, is EPEVTQTPSHQVTQMGQEVILRCVPISNHLYFYWYRQILGQKVEFLVSFYNNEISEKSEIFDDQFSVERPDGSNFTLKIRSTKLEDSAMYFCASSVSTDTQYFGPGTRLTVL.

J is TRBJ2-3 and V is TRBV2; possibly TRBD2 for D (6 bases). This CDR3 has 15 amino acids. CDR1 is SNHLY, CDR2 FYNNEI, per germline. Trimming pared 9 bases from V and 1 base from J, leaving 17 bases between. For the CDR3, the DNA is TGTGCCAGGAGTCCAACTAGCTGGGGCACAGATACGCAGTATTTT. It encodes CARSPTSWGTDTQYF.

The CDR3: CASSPLAGAYNEQFF. CDR3 DNA sequence: TGTGCCAGCTCACCACTAGCGGGGGCCTACAATGAGCAGTTCTTC. The chain joins TRBV18 to TRBJ2-1, with 9 nucleotides matching TRBD2. CDR1 KGHSH and CDR2 LQKENI come from the germline V gene. There are 15 residues in the CDR3. Trimming cost V 1 base and J 2 bases; bases outside gene matches: 0.

This clonotype was seen at least ten times. The J gene is TRBJ1-1, the V gene TRBV16, with 7 bases identical to TRBD1. The junction had 4 bases not matched to a gene; V was cut back by 6 bases and J by 3 bases. Per germline, CDR1 KGHSY and CDR2 FQNENV. This CDR3 has 13 residues. CDR3 bases: TGTGCCAGCAGTCGGGACAGTGACACTGAAGCTTTCTTT. This gives the protein CASSRDSDTEAFF.